This T cell receptor beta chain was sequenced for a study of T-cell reconstitution after alpha-beta-depleted transplantation in children (dated by TCRdb to about 2016). As for the study more broadly: T-cell immune reconstitution after TCRalphabeta/CD19-depleted allogeneic hematopoietic cell transplantation in children was quantitatively tracked in the study by means of TCR repertoire profiling.

The full study reports these points: The apparently early alphabetaT-cell count recovery about two months after transplant was reportedly dependent on only several hundred rapidly expanded clones derived from non-depleted graft cells. Over subsequent months, a decline in hyperexpanded clone frequencies was noted, and after one year, T-cell counts and TCRbeta diversity were mostly ascribed to newly produced T cells. In some patients, the high TCRbeta diversity seen at day 60 was put down to recipient T cells and intrathymic progenitors that had survived conditioning.

Libraries were built with PCR. Instrument on record: Illumina HiSeq 2500. To normalize quantification of the TCRbeta repertoire, the TCR libraries were built with molecular barcoding that relied on unique molecular identifiers. The raw public reads went through TCRdb reprocessing: fastp at Q25, MiXCR clone calling, in-frame beta chains kept. Every distinct CDR3 protein forms one entry, paired with its most common genes and DNA. The sample includes around 50,000 distinct CDR3 sequences, with 40% to 65% observed a single time. Approximately 38% of the sample comes from the top ten. Reading the label with the study, this specimen's treatment or condition is: allogeneic hematopoietic cell transplantation with graft depleted of TCRalphabeta T cells and CD19 B cells. The transplant recipients were children given TCRalphabeta/CD19-depleted allogeneic hematopoietic cell grafts. CDR1 is given as SGDLS and CDR2 as YYNGEE, both from the germline V gene. The CDR3 has 15 amino acids, counting the end cysteine and phenylalanine. Only the CDR3 portion is preserved as DNA: 45 bases, with reading frame beginning at the first base. V trim: 3 bases; J trim: 6 bases; unmatched bases: 7.

A remark on this clonotype: Its cognate antigen has yet to be identified. Per-base qualities were not stored, and no clone one base away is much larger.

The starting material was peripheral blood, obtained before TCRalphabeta/CD19-depleted stem cell transplant. The source of this sequence is a boy less than two years old with SCID, due to receive a stem cell transplant. The sequence joins TRBV9 to TRBJ1-2, with 11 central nucleotides matching TRBD1. CDR3 sequence: CASSARDRGRNGYTF. The base sequence is TGTGCCAGCAGCGCCCGGGACAGGGGGAGGAATGGCTACACCTTC. The entire variable domain, with the stretches around the CDR3 drawn from the reference TRBV9 and TRBJ1-2 proteins, is DSGVTQTPKHLITATGQRVTLRCSPRSGDLSVYWYQQSLDQGLQFLIQYYNGEERAKGNILERFSAQQFPDLHSELNLSSLELGDSALYFCASSARDRGRNGYTFGSGTRLTVV.